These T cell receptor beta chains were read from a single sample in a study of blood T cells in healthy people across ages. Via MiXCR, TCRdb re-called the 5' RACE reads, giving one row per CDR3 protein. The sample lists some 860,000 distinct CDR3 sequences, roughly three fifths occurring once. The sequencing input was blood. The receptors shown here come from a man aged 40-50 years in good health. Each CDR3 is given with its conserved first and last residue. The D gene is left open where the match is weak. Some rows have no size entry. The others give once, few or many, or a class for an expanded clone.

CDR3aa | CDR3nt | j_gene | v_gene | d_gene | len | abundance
CSASLGGAREQYF | TGCAGTGCTAGTCTCGGGGGGGCACGCGAGCAGTACTTC | TRBJ2-7 | TRBV20-1 | TRBD2 | 13 | NA
CASSLAGTQVYEQYF | TGTGCCAGCAGTCTAGCCGGGACACAGGTCTACGAGCAGTACTTC | TRBJ2-7 | TRBV12-3/TRBV12-4 | NA | 15 | NA
CASSQDLAVNEQFF | TGCGCCAGCAGCCAAGACCTAGCGGTCAATGAGCAGTTCTTC | TRBJ2-1 | TRBV4-3 | TRBD2 | 14 | NA
CASSFAGGSTDTQYF | TGTGCCAGCAGTTTTGCCGGGGGTAGCACAGATACGCAGTATTTT | TRBJ2-3 | TRBV28 | NA | 15 | NA
CASSGSGYPYEQYF | TGTGCCAGCAGCGGGAGCGGGTACCCCTACGAGCAGTACTTC | TRBJ2-7 | TRBV7-9 | NA | 14 | few
CASSQDGTQGYYGYTF | TGTGCCAGCAGCCAAGATGGTACACAGGGTTACTATGGCTACACCTTC | TRBJ1-2 | TRBV3-1 | NA | 16 | NA
CASRHDDREVRKLFF | TGTGCCAGCAGACACGACGACAGGGAGGTCCGAAAACTGTTTTTT | TRBJ1-4 | TRBV12-3/TRBV12-4 | TRBD1 | 15 | NA
CASSQVGGGETQYF | TGTGCCAGCAGCCAAGTCGGGGGTGGAGAGACCCAGTACTTC | TRBJ2-5 | TRBV3-1 | NA | 14 | few
CAISRGGELFF | TGTGCCATATCACGAGGTGGGGAGCTGTTTTTT | TRBJ2-2 | TRBV12-3/TRBV12-4 | NA | 11 | NA
CASSQAAEKLFF | TGTGCCAGCAGCCAAGCGGCTGAAAAACTGTTTTTT | TRBJ1-4 | TRBV3-1 | NA | 12 | few
CSVEPSGGVETQYF | TGCAGCGTTGAACCAAGCGGGGGCGTAGAGACCCAGTACTTC | TRBJ2-5 | TRBV29-1 | TRBD2 | 14 | few
CSVGGRSGNTIYF | TGCAGCGTTGGGGGCCGCTCTGGAAACACCATATATTTT | TRBJ1-3 | TRBV29-1 | NA | 13 | NA
CASRDDRVDGYTF | TGTGCCAGCAGGGATGACAGGGTGGATGGCTACACCTTC | TRBJ1-2 | TRBV12-3/TRBV12-4 | TRBD1 | 13 | NA
CASSPTRGQGGQPQHF | TGTGCCAGCAGTCCCACCCGGGGACAGGGTGGACAGCCCCAGCATTTT | TRBJ1-5 | TRBV12-3/TRBV12-4 | TRBD1 | 16 | few
CSVAASNYGYTF | TGCAGCGTGGCAGCTTCTAACTATGGCTACACCTTC | TRBJ1-2 | TRBV29-1 | NA | 12 | few
CSVVTGPNTEAFF | TGCAGCGTGGTGACAGGGCCGAACACTGAAGCTTTCTTT | TRBJ1-1 | TRBV29-1 | TRBD1 | 13 | NA
CASSRPTDLNTEAFF | TGTGCCAGCAGCCGACCAACAGATTTGAACACTGAAGCTTTCTTT | TRBJ1-1 | TRBV3-1 | NA | 15 | few
CAISVAGTDTQYF | TGTGCCATCAGTGTTGCAGGCACAGATACGCAGTATTTT | TRBJ2-3 | TRBV10-3 | NA | 13 | NA
CASSYGIGPATNEKLFF | TGTGCCAGCAGTTATGGGATAGGGCCTGCAACTAATGAAAAACTGTTTTTT | TRBJ1-4 | TRBV6-5 | NA | 17 | NA